The 13 T cell receptor beta chains presented below share a single source sample, sequenced in a study of beta chain features in type 1 diabetes. The investigators reverse transcribed all of the isolated RNA, so they sequenced expressed TCRB transcripts. The protocol was immunoSEQ multiplex PCR, while the TCRdb copy is restricted to in-frame clones and leaves out a portion. The data show 350,000 to 450,000 clones, around 16% seen once. What was sequenced was naive CD4+ T cells from blood. These receptor sequences come from a woman aged 18-29 years in good health.

The chain recombines TRBV25-1 with TRBJ1-1, with unresolved D. From germline, CDR1 is MGHDK and CDR2 SYGVNS. V lost 3 bases to trimming and J lost 2 bases, with 10 bases between them. The CDR3 runs 14 residues. CDR3 sequence (DNA): TGTGCCAGCAGTGAGGGCCACGTAAACACTGAAGCTTTCTTT. It codes for CASSEGHVNTEAFF.

This clone was seen more than once but under ten times. This sequence joins TRBV28 and TRBJ2-7; TRBD1 might be the D (6 bases). The CDR3 is 13 amino acids. Trimming took off 2 bases at V and 2 bases at J, with 7 bases between the two ends. Germline-derived CDR1 and CDR2 are MDHEN and SYDVKM. The CDR3 DNA sequence: TGTGCCAGCAGTTTAAGACAGGCCTACGAGCAGTACTTC. The encoded protein is CASSLRQAYEQYF. The complete variable domain, with remaining parts taken from reference TRBV28 and TRBJ2-7, reads DVKVTQSSRYLVKRTGEKVFLECVQDMDHENMFWYRQDPGLGLRLIYFSYDVKMKEKGDIPEGYSVSREKKERFSLILESASTNQTSMYLCASSLRQAYEQYFGPGTRLTVT.

The J gene is TRBJ2-7, the V gene TRBV5-1; TRBD2 matches at 14 bases. There are 14 residues in the CDR3. The germline V gene encodes CDR1 SGHRS and CDR2 YFSETQ. V shed 3 bases and J 5 bases; nucleotides not matched to a gene: 1. Here the CDR3 DNA reads TGCGCCAGCAGCTGGGGACTAGCGGGAGACGAGCAGTACTTC. Translation: CASSWGLAGDEQYF.

This clone was found a few times. The genes are TRBV30 and TRBJ1-4; D remains ambiguous. CDR1 and CDR2 from the germline V gene are GTSNPN and SVGIG (reference sequence). The ends were cut back, 2 bases at V and 4 bases at J, with 11 bases in the middle. CDR3 length equals 14 residues. The CDR3 bases are TGTGCCTGGAGTCTGGGCAGCTTTAATGAAAAACTGTTTTTT. This translates into CAWSLGSFNEKLFF.

This clone was detected only a few times. In DNA form, the CDR3 reads TGCAGCGTTGCTGGCTGGAGCTCCTACGAGCAGTACTTC. This gives the protein CSVAGWSSYEQYF. The chain combines TRBV29-1 with TRBJ2-7, with D unclear. The V end lost 4 bases, the J end lost 0 bases, and 10 bases lay between the germline ends. CDR1 is SQVTM and CDR2 is ANQGSEA in the germline V gene. The CDR3 is 13 amino acids.

This clone was found a few times. The V and J genes are TRBV30 and TRBJ1-5; TRBD1 aligns across 7 bases. CDR1 is GTSNPN, CDR2 SVGIG, per germline (reference sequence). V was clipped by 4 bases and J by 4 bases; unmatched bases: 10. The CDR3 has 15 amino acids. CDR3 in DNA: TGTGCCTGGACGACAGGGCCCGGGGCGAATCAGCCCCAGCATTTT. Amino acid sequence: CAWTTGPGANQPQHF.

In this sample, this clone turned up a few times. The chain employs TRBV28 and TRBJ2-1; 10 nucleotides agree with TRBD2. CDR1 and CDR2 (germline): MDHEN, SYDVKM. The CDR3 runs to 14 residues. The ends lost 10 bases at V and 3 bases at J; junction bases unmatched: 6. The CDR3 sequence is CATNLAGVYNEQFF. The CDR3 region has the DNA TGTGCCACCAACCTAGCGGGAGTCTACAATGAGCAGTTCTTC.

The CDR3 reads CASSSGTGAKNIQYF. As DNA, the CDR3 is TGTGCCAGCAGCTCCGGGACAGGGGCCAAAAACATTCAGTACTTC. The chain uses TRBV5-4 and TRBJ2-4, with TRBD1 identical over 9 bases. The V gene's germline CDR1 is SGHNT and CDR2 YYREEE (reference sequence). Unmatched junction bases numbered 2, after V lost 3 bases and J lost 1 base. The CDR3 contains 15 residues. The whole variable domain, filled in from reference TRBV5-4 and TRBJ2-4, reads ETGVTQSPTHLIKTRGQQVTLRCSSQSGHNTVSWYQQALGQGPQFIFQYYREEENGRGNFPPRFSGLQFPNYSSELNVNALELDDSALYLCASSSGTGAKNIQYFGAGTRLSVL.

This clone showed up just a few times. This chain joins TRBV7-9 and TRBJ2-1, with 7 bases lining up with TRBD1. Germline V gene lookup returns CDR1 SEHNR and CDR2 FQNEAQ (reference sequence). The CDR3 runs 15 residues. With 5 bases clipped from V and 5 bases from J, the junction kept 9 bases outside the gene matches. This CDR3 is CASSRTRDSHNEQFF. CDR3 nucleotides: TGTGCCAGCAGCCGAACCCGGGACAGCCACAATGAGCAGTTCTTC.

The sample holds a few counts of this clone. The genes are TRBV9 and TRBJ1-1; 9 bases agree with TRBD1. V lost 3 bases to trimming and J lost 4 bases; unmatched junction nucleotides: 7. This CDR3 contains 15 residues. Germline CDR1 and CDR2: SGDLS and YYNGEE. CDR3 coding DNA: TGTGCCAGCAGCGCCATGCCGGGACAGGGCACTGAAGCTTTCTTT. The encoded protein is CASSAMPGQGTEAFF. Looking up the rest from reference TRBV9 and TRBJ1-1 gives the full variable domain: DSGVTQTPKHLITATGQRVTLRCSPRSGDLSVYWYQQSLDQGLQFLIQYYNGEERAKGNILERFSAQQFPDLHSELNLSSLELGDSALYFCASSAMPGQGTEAFFGQGTRLTVV.

The chain uses TRBV20-1 and TRBJ1-3, with D uncertain. V was cut by 6 bases and J by 13 bases, with 16 bases left in between. CDR1 and CDR2 (germline): DFQATT, SNEGSKA (reference sequence). The CDR3 spans 11 residues. The CDR3: CSAATGNPIYF. The DNA for the CDR3 is TGCAGTGCAGCAACCGGGAACCCGATATATTTT.

In its sample, this clone was seen a few times. The chain couples TRBV29-1 to TRBJ2-2; 14 bases match TRBD2. The CDR3 is made up of 14 amino acids. Germline V gives CDR1 SQVTM, CDR2 ANQGSEA. V dropped 7 bases and J dropped 6; count of bases not matched to a gene: 4. The CDR3, as DNA: TGCAGCGCGACTAGCGGGAGGGCCGCCGGGGAGCTGTTTTTT. Translating gives CSATSGRAAGELFF.

This clone was observed a few times. The V call is TRBV27, the J call TRBJ2-1, with D possibly matching TRBD1 (8 bases). This CDR3 is built from 15 residues. Trimming cost V 5 bases and J 6 bases, with 17 bases left between them. The germline CDR1 and CDR2 sequences are MNHEY and SMNVEV (reference sequence). Written as DNA, the CDR3 is TGTGCCAGCAGTCCCCTGGACAGGGAGGGCAATGAGCAGTTCTTC. Protein sequence: CASSPLDREGNEQFF.